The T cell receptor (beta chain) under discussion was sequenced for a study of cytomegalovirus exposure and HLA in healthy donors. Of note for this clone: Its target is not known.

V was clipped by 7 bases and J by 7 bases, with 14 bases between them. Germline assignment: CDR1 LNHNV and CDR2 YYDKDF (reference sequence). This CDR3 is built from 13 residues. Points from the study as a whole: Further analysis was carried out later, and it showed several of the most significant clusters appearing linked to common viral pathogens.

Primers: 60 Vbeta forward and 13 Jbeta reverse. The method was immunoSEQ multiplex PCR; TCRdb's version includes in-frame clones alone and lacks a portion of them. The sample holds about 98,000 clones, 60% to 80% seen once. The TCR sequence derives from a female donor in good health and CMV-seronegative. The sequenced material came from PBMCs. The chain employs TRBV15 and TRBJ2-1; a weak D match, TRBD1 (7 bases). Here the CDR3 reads CATTGGTRNEQFF. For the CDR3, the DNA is TGTGCCACCACAGGGGGGACTCGGAATGAGCAGTTCTTC.